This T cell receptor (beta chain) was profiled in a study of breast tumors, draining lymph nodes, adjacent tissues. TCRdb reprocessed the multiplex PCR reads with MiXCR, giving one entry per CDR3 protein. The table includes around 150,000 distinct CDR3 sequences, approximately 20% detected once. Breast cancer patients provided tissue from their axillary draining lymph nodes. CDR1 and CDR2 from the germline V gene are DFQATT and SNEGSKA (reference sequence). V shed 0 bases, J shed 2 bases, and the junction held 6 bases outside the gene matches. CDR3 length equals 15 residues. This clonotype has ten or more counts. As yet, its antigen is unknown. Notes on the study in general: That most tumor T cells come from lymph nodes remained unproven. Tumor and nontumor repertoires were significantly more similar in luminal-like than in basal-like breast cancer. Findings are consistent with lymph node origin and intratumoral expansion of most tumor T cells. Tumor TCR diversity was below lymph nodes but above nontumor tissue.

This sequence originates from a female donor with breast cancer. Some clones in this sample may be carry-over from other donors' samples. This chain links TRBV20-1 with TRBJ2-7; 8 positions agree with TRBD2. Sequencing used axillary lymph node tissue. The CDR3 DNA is TGCAGTGCTAGAGATCCCGGGAGGGCCGCCTACGAGCAGTACTTC. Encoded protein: CSARDPGRAAYEQYF.